This TCR beta chain was captured by sequencing in a study of blood T cell repertoires in COVID-19 (dated by TCRdb to 2019 to 2021). About the investigation overall: Samples covering the acute and convalescent phases of COVID-19 were provided by collaborators in the United States, Italy and Spain. The material from the prospective study consisted of cDNA or gDNA derived from T cells, B-cell-depleted T cells, or PBMCs. The dataset comprised deeply sampled blood TCRbeta repertoires from subjects exposed to, actively infected with, or recovered from COVID-19. A freely available public database, intended as a resource for researchers studying the immune response to SARS-CoV-2, is where the repertoires were released. Samples were obtained from the ongoing ImmuneRACE study (first 160 participants) and from roughly 1,300 subjects provided by 6 global collaborators. A de-identified subject ID, COVID-19 status, age in years and sex were almost always included in the sample metadata. HLA class I and class II types, where available, came from metadata supplied by the sample provider rather than from assay-based typing. What the authors observed across the whole study: Clinical and demographic metadata were provided uncurated, with the amount varying by source and participant.

In regard to this clone: Its recognized antigen is unknown. Per-base quality was not reported, and no clone a single base away is much larger than it.

TCRbeta CDR3 regions were amplified from genomic DNA by means of the immunoSEQ Assay, a bias-controlled multiplex PCR. The authors' pipeline ran thus. Within the assay, amplification of reference gene primers was used to estimate how many nucleated cells each sample contained. Sequence reads were collapsed and filtered to measure the absolute abundance of every unique TCRbeta CDR3 rearrangement. Productive Simpson clonality was computed per sample as the square root of Simpson's diversity index over productive rearrangements. The table was pulled from immuneACCESS by TCRdb, which kept in-frame rearrangements only. Such tables lose some clones; where checked, under half of the loss comes from unresolved V genes, and the rest has no known cause. V and J calls plus clone size are reproduced from that table; the DNA served to infer D and trimming. The sample table holds 290,000 or so clones, of which around 87% were seen once. The top ten clonotypes cover 1.3% of the sample.

Whole blood was collected in K2EDTA tubes by collaborating institutions according to the institutions' own protocols. Collaborator samples were shipped for TCRbeta analysis as frozen whole blood, isolated PBMCs, or DNA extracted from either sample type. Unmatched junction bases come to 13, with V trimmed by 5 bases and J by 1 base. From cysteine to phenylalanine, the CDR3 is 18 amino acids long. CDR3 DNA is the only sequence kept; it has 54 bases, read in frame from the first base. CDR1 SGHTA and CDR2 FQGNSA were looked up in the germline V gene. What was sequenced was peripheral blood. This receptor was taken from a man between 65 and 85 years old with acute or convalescent COVID-19. The chain is assembled from TRBV7-2 and TRBJ2-7; the junction holds 11 bases that match TRBD2. The CDR3 amino acid sequence is: CASSRNVIAGGPSYEQYF. At the DNA level, the sequence is TGTGCCAGCAGCCGCAACGTTATAGCGGGAGGGCCATCCTACGAGCAGTACTTC.